The rows below give T cell receptor beta chains drawn from one sample of a study of T cell responses to AZD1222 COVID-19 vaccine. TCRdb's copy holds only in-frame clones and misses some; the assay was immunoSEQ multiplex PCR. The sample includes 150,000 or so clones, around 92% of them seen just once. The input for sequencing was peripheral blood, taken 28 days after the second AZD1222 dose. Receptors were obtained from an adult who received the AZD1222 COVID-19 vaccine. CDR3s include the opening cysteine and the closing phenylalanine or tryptophan. Each record gives: clone size, J gene, V gene, CDR3 protein. Part of the rows lack a size; the others show once, few, many or a class for expanded clones.

abundance: -
j_gene: TRBJ1-1
v_gene: TRBV6-5
CDR3aa: CASLQQVSPIEAFF

abundance: -
j_gene: TRBJ2-2
v_gene: TRBV7-2
CDR3aa: CASSPRGWSNTGELFF

abundance: -
j_gene: TRBJ2-7
v_gene: TRBV11-2
CDR3aa: CASSLEVGGYEQYF

abundance: -
j_gene: TRBJ2-1
v_gene: TRBV5-4
CDR3aa: CASSTAHRDSYNEQFF

abundance: -
j_gene: TRBJ2-4
v_gene: TRBV7-2
CDR3aa: CASSSQGALNIQYF

abundance: -
j_gene: TRBJ1-2
v_gene: TRBV19
CDR3aa: CASTARAGQHYGYTF

abundance: -
j_gene: TRBJ2-7
v_gene: TRBV6-2/TRBV6-3
CDR3aa: CASSQRLAGLYEQYF

abundance: -
j_gene: TRBJ1-2
v_gene: TRBV6-5
CDR3aa: CASTLTGGSGGYTF

abundance: -
j_gene: TRBJ1-1
v_gene: TRBV15
CDR3aa: CATSRDYVGSGPGTEAFF

abundance: -
j_gene: TRBJ1-4
v_gene: TRBV30
CDR3aa: CAWSPIPFGMAGAAGLRDEKLFF

abundance: -
j_gene: TRBJ2-1
v_gene: TRBV3-1/TRBV3-2
CDR3aa: CASSQEGGQGNTFF

abundance: -
j_gene: TRBJ2-3
v_gene: TRBV7-6
CDR3aa: CASSLGLGGSTDTQYF

abundance: -
j_gene: TRBJ2-4
v_gene: TRBV4-1
CDR3aa: CASSQGGASGLAKNIQYF

abundance: -
j_gene: TRBJ1-2
v_gene: TRBV3-1/TRBV3-2
CDR3aa: CASSQAGLVYGYTF

abundance: -
j_gene: TRBJ2-1
v_gene: TRBV6-4
CDR3aa: CASSDSIELNEQFF

abundance: -
j_gene: TRBJ2-5
v_gene: TRBV5-1
CDR3aa: CASSLGGSQETQYF

abundance: -
j_gene: TRBJ1-2
v_gene: TRBV5-4
CDR3aa: CASSWDRGVLGGYTF

abundance: -
j_gene: TRBJ1-6
v_gene: TRBV30
CDR3aa: CAWSRQGGSPLHF

abundance: -
j_gene: TRBJ2-1
v_gene: TRBV5-5
CDR3aa: CASSLGWTGQGTYNEQFF

abundance: once
j_gene: TRBJ2-2
v_gene: TRBV7-6
CDR3aa: CASSPTGQGANTGELFF

abundance: -
j_gene: TRBJ2-6
v_gene: TRBV5-1
CDR3aa: CASSLRAGGDASGANVLTF

abundance: -
j_gene: TRBJ2-6
v_gene: TRBV5-8
CDR3aa: CASRTGTTSSGANVLTF

abundance: -
j_gene: TRBJ2-5
v_gene: TRBV25-1
CDR3aa: CASSSGGMETQYF

abundance: -
j_gene: TRBJ2-5
v_gene: TRBV28
CDR3aa: CASSALTGIQETQYF

abundance: -
j_gene: TRBJ1-4
v_gene: TRBV5-1
CDR3aa: CASSTGTGGGKLFF

abundance: -
j_gene: TRBJ1-5
v_gene: TRBV19
CDR3aa: CASSINRERNQPQHF

abundance: -
j_gene: TRBJ1-2
v_gene: TRBV28
CDR3aa: CASSQGRGGYTF

abundance: -
j_gene: TRBJ2-1
v_gene: TRBV19
CDR3aa: CASSIGGRAYNEQFF

abundance: -
j_gene: TRBJ1-6
v_gene: TRBV2
CDR3aa: CASTPQGRNNSPLHF

abundance: -
j_gene: TRBJ1-1
v_gene: TRBV11-2
CDR3aa: CASSFGDRATEAFF

abundance: -
j_gene: TRBJ1-1
v_gene: TRBV5-4
CDR3aa: CASSPGQGFTEAFF

abundance: -
j_gene: TRBJ1-1
v_gene: TRBV5-6
CDR3aa: CASSLAMGQGMNTEAFF

abundance: few
j_gene: TRBJ1-1
v_gene: TRBV28
CDR3aa: CASSPPGQRLEEAFF

abundance: -
j_gene: TRBJ1-1
v_gene: TRBV28
CDR3aa: CASSLGGGVITAKNTEAFF

abundance: -
j_gene: TRBJ1-6
v_gene: TRBV7-9
CDR3aa: CASSLQGTGSPLHF

abundance: -
j_gene: TRBJ2-5
v_gene: TRBV5-1
CDR3aa: CASSAGRAGETQYF

abundance: -
j_gene: TRBJ2-7
v_gene: TRBV5-5
CDR3aa: CASSHRDSSSYEQYF

abundance: -
j_gene: TRBJ2-3
v_gene: TRBV11-2
CDR3aa: CASSLEGGLAGDTQYF

abundance: -
j_gene: TRBJ1-2
v_gene: TRBV12-3/TRBV12-4
CDR3aa: CASSPTGRPTF

abundance: -
j_gene: TRBJ2-2
v_gene: TRBV24-1
CDR3aa: CATSDPLQGGNAGELFF

abundance: -
j_gene: TRBJ1-2
v_gene: TRBV28
CDR3aa: CASSLGGVWSPYGYTF

abundance: -
j_gene: TRBJ1-1
v_gene: TRBV30
CDR3aa: CAWSAGGVMNTEAFF

abundance: -
j_gene: TRBJ1-2
v_gene: TRBV20-1
CDR3aa: CSASLRYGYTF

abundance: -
j_gene: TRBJ2-1
v_gene: TRBV3-1/TRBV3-2
CDR3aa: CASSLGRDEQFF

abundance: -
j_gene: TRBJ2-7
v_gene: TRBV10-3
CDR3aa: CAISASPYEQYF

abundance: -
j_gene: TRBJ2-1
v_gene: TRBV11-3
CDR3aa: CASSLGRYRGDEQFF

abundance: -
j_gene: TRBJ1-2
v_gene: TRBV6-6
CDR3aa: CASSYHREGRYTF

abundance: once
j_gene: TRBJ1-5
v_gene: TRBV29-1
CDR3aa: CSAQENSNQPQHF

abundance: -
j_gene: TRBJ1-2
v_gene: TRBV30
CDR3aa: CAWTSPYGYTF

abundance: -
j_gene: TRBJ2-3
v_gene: TRBV5-6
CDR3aa: CASSDLLAGGTDTQYF